The clone carrying this T cell receptor (beta chain) came up a few times. Template material for amplifying TCR beta CDR3 regions consisted of RNA transcripts. An initial round of RT-PCR targeting the TCR CDR3 relied on the HTBI primer set. TCRdb ran MiXCR on the multiplex PCR reads and lists one entry per CDR3 protein. The table records 400,000 to 550,000 distinct CDR3 sequences, around 15% of them present only once. This sample stems from a study of T cells in Graves' hyperthyroidism and ophthalmopathy. Graves' hyperthyroidism was deemed stable absent ophthalmopathy progression within 18 months. Not enrolled were patients with uncontrolled infection, other autoimmune disease, pregnancy or lactation. This CDR3 comprises 15 residues. Looked up from germline, CDR1 is LNHDA and CDR2 is SQIVND (reference sequence). Trimming at V came to 5 bases and at J to 4 bases, leaving 9 bases not matched to a gene.

Specimen: blood. The clonotype was recovered from a woman aged 18-29 years with Graves' hyperthyroidism. The genes are TRBV19 and TRBJ1-2; 8 positions agree with TRBD1. CDR3 sequence: CASSADRGKGYGYTF. CDR3 in DNA: TGTGCCAGTAGTGCCGACAGGGGTAAAGGCTATGGCTACACCTTC.